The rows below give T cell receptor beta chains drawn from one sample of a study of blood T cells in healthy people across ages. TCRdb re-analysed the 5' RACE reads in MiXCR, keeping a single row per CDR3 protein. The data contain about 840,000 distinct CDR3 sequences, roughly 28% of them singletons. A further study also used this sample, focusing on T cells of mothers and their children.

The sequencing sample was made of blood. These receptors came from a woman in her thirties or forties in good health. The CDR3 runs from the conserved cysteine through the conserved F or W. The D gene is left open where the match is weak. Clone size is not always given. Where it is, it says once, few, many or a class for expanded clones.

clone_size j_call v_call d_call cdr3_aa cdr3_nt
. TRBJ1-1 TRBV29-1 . CSVRGTGTANTEAFF TGCAGCGTTAGGGGAACCGGGACGGCGAACACTGAAGCTTTCTTT
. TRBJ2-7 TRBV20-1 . CSAPETAVGAQYF TGCAGTGCTCCCGAGACGGCCGTAGGGGCCCAGTACTTC
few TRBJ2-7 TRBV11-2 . CASSLGSVSSYEQYF TGTGCCAGCAGCTTAGGGTCAGTTAGCTCCTACGAGCAGTACTTC
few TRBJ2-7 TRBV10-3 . CAIGLSGHEQYF TGTGCCATCGGGCTTAGTGGCCACGAGCAGTACTTC
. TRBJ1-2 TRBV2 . CASSEALGRLGAASIYGYTF TGTGCCAGCAGTGAAGCCCTCGGAAGGCTTGGAGCAGCCAGCATCTATGGCTACACCTTC
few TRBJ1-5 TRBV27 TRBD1 CASSPQTGASNQPQHF TGTGCCAGCAGTCCCCAGACAGGGGCTTCCAATCAGCCCCAGCATTTT
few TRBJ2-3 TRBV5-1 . CTSSLARGRGDTQYF TGCACCAGCAGCTTGGCCAGGGGAAGAGGAGATACGCAGTATTTT
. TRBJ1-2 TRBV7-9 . CASSLSGDPSYGYTF TGTGCCAGCAGCTTATCTGGGGATCCTAGCTATGGCTACACCTTC
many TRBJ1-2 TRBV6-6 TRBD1 CASSPDRGRANYGYTF TGTGCCAGCAGCCCGGACAGGGGGCGCGCTAACTATGGCTACACCTTC
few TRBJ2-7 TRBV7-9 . CASSFSPDEQYF TGTGCCAGCAGCTTTAGTCCAGACGAGCAGTACTTC
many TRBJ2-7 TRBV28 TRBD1 CASSLLLTGGVYEQYF TGTGCCAGCAGTCTCCTCCTTACAGGGGGTGTCTACGAGCAGTACTTC
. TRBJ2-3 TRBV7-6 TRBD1 CASSETGGMTTDTQYF TGTGCCAGCAGCGAGACAGGGGGCATGACCACAGATACGCAGTATTTT
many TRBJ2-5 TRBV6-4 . CASSDSSGGSPMTQYF TGTGCCAGCAGTGACTCATCGGGGGGCTCACCCATGACCCAGTACTTC
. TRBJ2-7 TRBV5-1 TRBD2 CVSSPGLAGEQYF TGCGTCAGCAGCCCCGGACTAGCCGGCGAGCAGTACTTC
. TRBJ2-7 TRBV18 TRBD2 CASSLRLTSGDEQYF TGTGCCAGCTCACTCAGATTGACTAGCGGGGACGAGCAGTACTTC
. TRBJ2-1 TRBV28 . CASSFLGTYNEQFF TGTGCCAGCAGTTTTTTAGGAACCTACAATGAGCAGTTCTTC
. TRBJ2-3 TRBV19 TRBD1 CASSTYRRTGGTDTQYF TGTGCCAGTAGTACCTATCGGCGGACAGGGGGCACAGATACGCAGTATTTT
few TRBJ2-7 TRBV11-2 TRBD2 CASSLEPGLGYEQYF TGTGCCAGCAGCTTAGAACCGGGACTAGGGTACGAGCAGTACTTC
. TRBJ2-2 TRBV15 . CATSLGHTYTGELFF TGTGCCACCAGCCTAGGTCACACCTACACCGGGGAGCTGTTTTTT
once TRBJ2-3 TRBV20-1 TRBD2 CSSTSGGTDTQYF TGCAGCTCTACTAGCGGGGGAACAGATACGCAGTATTTT
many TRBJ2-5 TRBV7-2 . CASSAPLGVYQETQYF TGTGCCAGCAGCGCGCCTTTAGGGGTCTATCAAGAGACCCAGTACTTC
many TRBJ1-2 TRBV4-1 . CASSHQVVESGTYTF TGCGCCAGCAGCCACCAAGTGGTTGAATCGGGAACCTACACCTTC
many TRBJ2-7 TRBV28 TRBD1 CASRRQGGSYEQYF TGTGCCAGCAGGCGACAGGGGGGATCCTACGAGCAGTACTTC
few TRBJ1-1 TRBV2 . CASKGQLLMNTEAFF TGTGCCAGCAAGGGGCAGCTCCTAATGAACACTGAAGCTTTCTTT
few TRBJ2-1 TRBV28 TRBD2 CASSSIAGGKHNEQFF TGTGCCAGCAGTTCCATAGCGGGGGGCAAGCACAATGAGCAGTTCTTC
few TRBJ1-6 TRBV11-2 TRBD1 CASSTRTGSHNSPLHF TGTGCCAGCAGCACCCGGACAGGGTCCCATAATTCACCCCTCCACTTT
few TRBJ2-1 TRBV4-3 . CASSQRANEQFF TGCGCCAGCAGCCAACGGGCCAATGAGCAGTTCTTC
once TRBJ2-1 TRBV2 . CASSEGDIPGETQFF TGTGCCAGCAGTGAAGGGGACATCCCGGGAGAGACCCAGTTCTTT
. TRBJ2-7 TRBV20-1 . CSARVLGGIEGYEQYF TGCAGTGCTAGAGTCTTAGGGGGAATAGAGGGGTACGAGCAGTACTTC
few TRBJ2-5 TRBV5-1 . CASRDGEETQYF TGCGCCAGCAGAGACGGGGAAGAGACCCAGTACTTC
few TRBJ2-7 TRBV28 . CASSFPSPGRGGEQYF TGTGCCAGCAGTTTTCCGTCTCCTGGCAGGGGCGGCGAGCAGTACTTC
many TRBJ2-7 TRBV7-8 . CASSSAYSYEQYF TGTGCCAGCAGCTCTGCCTACAGCTACGAGCAGTACTTC
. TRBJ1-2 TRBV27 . CASINLRDPGDYGNTF TGTGCCAGCATTAACCTCCGGGACCCCGGGGACTATGGCAACACCTTC
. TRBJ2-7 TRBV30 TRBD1 CAWSVGQGVLDEQYF TGTGCCTGGAGTGTGGGACAGGGGGTTCTTGACGAGCAGTACTTC
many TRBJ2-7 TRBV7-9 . CASSLEVVGYRYEQYF TGTGCCAGCAGCTTAGAAGTAGTGGGGTATCGCTACGAGCAGTACTTC
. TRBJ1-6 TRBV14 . CASSLDYWGPASNSPLHF TGTGCCAGCAGCCTTGACTACTGGGGGCCAGCTAGTAATTCACCCCTCCACTTT
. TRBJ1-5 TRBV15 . CATSRTRGEQGQPQHF TGTGCCACCAGCAGGACTCGAGGGGAACAGGGTCAGCCCCAGCATTTT
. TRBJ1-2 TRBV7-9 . CASETRGLGYTF TGTGCCAGCGAGACCCGGGGGCTTGGCTACACCTTC
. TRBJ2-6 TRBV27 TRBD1 CASSKDRDQSGANVLTF TGTGCCAGCAGTAAAGACAGGGATCAGTCTGGGGCCAACGTCCTGACTTTC
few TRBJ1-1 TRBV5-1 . CASSPDVQGRSTEAFF TGCGCCAGCAGCCCTGACGTACAGGGACGGAGCACTGAAGCTTTCTTT
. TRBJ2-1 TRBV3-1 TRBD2 CASSQTLAGGIVSSYNEQFF TGTGCCAGCAGCCAAACCTTAGCGGGGGGAATTGTCAGCTCCTACAATGAGCAGTTCTTC
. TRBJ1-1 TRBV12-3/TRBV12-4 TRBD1 CASSLVAQGATEAFF TGTGCCAGCAGTTTAGTAGCGCAGGGGGCCACTGAAGCTTTCTTT
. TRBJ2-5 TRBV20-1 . CSPRAGAGETQYF TGCAGTCCAAGGGCGGGGGCGGGAGAGACCCAGTACTTC
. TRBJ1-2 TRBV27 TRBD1 CASSTKGGAGYGYTF TGTGCCAGCAGTACTAAAGGGGGCGCCGGCTATGGCTACACCTTC
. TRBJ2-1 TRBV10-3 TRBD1 CAGGPWGNEQFF TGTGCAGGGGGCCCTTGGGGTAATGAGCAGTTCTTC
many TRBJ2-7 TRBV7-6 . CASSVRGRGEQYF TGTGCCAGCAGCGTCCGGGGACGAGGGGAGCAGTACTTC
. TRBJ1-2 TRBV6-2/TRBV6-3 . CASSYSLVSGYTF TGTGCCAGCAGTTACTCATTGGTTAGTGGCTACACCTTC
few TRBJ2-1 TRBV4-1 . CASSLHTRAWEQFF TGCGCCAGCAGCCTCCATACCAGGGCCTGGGAGCAGTTCTTC
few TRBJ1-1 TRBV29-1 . CSVDRDTGWAEAFF TGCAGCGTTGACCGGGACACAGGGTGGGCTGAAGCTTTCTTT
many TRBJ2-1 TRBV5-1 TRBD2 CASSLTGLAGGSNEQFF TGCGCCAGCAGCTTGACCGGACTAGCGGGGGGTAGTAATGAGCAGTTCTTC
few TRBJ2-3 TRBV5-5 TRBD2 CASSLILAGRGTDTQYF TGTGCCAGCAGCTTGATACTAGCGGGGAGGGGCACAGATACGCAGTATTTT
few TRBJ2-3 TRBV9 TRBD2 CASSPRGGPRADTQYF TGTGCCAGCAGCCCACGGGGGGGCCCTCGCGCAGATACGCAGTATTTT
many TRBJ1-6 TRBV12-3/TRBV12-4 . CASSLNGLNSPLHF TGTGCCAGCAGTTTAAACGGCCTTAATTCACCCCTCCACTTT
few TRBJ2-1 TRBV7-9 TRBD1 CASSHAFTGGGYNEQFF TGTGCCAGCAGCCACGCTTTTACAGGGGGAGGATACAATGAGCAGTTCTTC
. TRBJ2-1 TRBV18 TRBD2 CASSPSSGYLLYNEQFF TGTGCCAGCTCACCGTCTAGCGGGTATCTTCTCTACAATGAGCAGTTCTTC